What follows are 23 T cell receptor beta chains derived from one specimen sequenced in a study of blood T cells in healthy people across ages. It was with a sample-barcoded 5' primer and a J-beta primer mix that a second PCR of roughly 7 to 12 cycles was run. TCRdb recomputed calls from the 5' RACE reads with MiXCR, one row per CDR3 protein. The sample has approximately 290,000 distinct CDR3 sequences, 25% to 30% seen once. Sequences were obtained from blood. The receptors come from a woman between 70 and 85 years old in good health.

The sample holds a few counts of this clonotype. The chain recombines TRBV20-1 with TRBJ2-7, with 8 bases fitting TRBD2. The CDR3 runs to 15 residues. CDR1 and CDR2 from the germline V gene are DFQATT and SNEGSKA (reference sequence). V trimming: 0 bases; J trimming: 2 bases; junction bases outside the gene matches: 6. CDR3 DNA sequence: TGCAGTGCTAGAGAATTAGCGGGGCCCACCTACGAGCAGTACTTC. It specifies CSARELAGPTYEQYF.

The chain combines TRBV10-3 with TRBJ1-5; TRBD1 is a possible D gene (5 bases). Germline V gives CDR1 ENHRY, CDR2 SYGVKD. V was trimmed by 3 bases and J by 7 bases, leaving 19 bases between them. The CDR3 covers 16 residues. DNA for the CDR3: TGTGCCATCAGTGATCCCATTTTACCCGGGGGGCAGCCCCAGCATTTT. This sequence encodes CAISDPILPGGQPQHF.

The chain recombines TRBV28 with TRBJ2-7; D is uncertain. V was trimmed by 2 bases and J by 3 bases, leaving 8 bases between them. Looked up from germline, CDR1 is MDHEN and CDR2 is SYDVKM. This CDR3 region has 13 residues. The CDR3 protein is CASSLNVDYEQYF. CDR3 in DNA: TGTGCCAGCAGTTTAAACGTTGACTACGAGCAGTACTTC.

The chain couples TRBV10-3 to TRBJ2-5, with D tentatively TRBD1 (6 bases). Germline CDR1 is ENHRY and CDR2 is SYGVKD. The CDR3 loop spans 13 amino acids. The V end lost 4 bases, the J end lost 2 bases, and 8 bases lay between the germline ends. CDR3 DNA sequence: TGTGCCATCAGTGGGGGGCCACAAGAGACCCAGTACTTC. The encoded protein is CAISGGPQETQYF.

V is TRBV20-1 and J is TRBJ2-3; D might be TRBD2 (6 bases). The CDR3 extends over 13 amino acids. V gave up 3 bases and J gave up 8 bases, with 15 bases separating them. Germline assignment: CDR1 DFQATT and CDR2 SNEGSKA (reference sequence). The CDR3 loop is CSASGSGTGTQYF. Written as DNA, the CDR3 is TGCAGTGCTAGCGGTAGCGGTACTGGTACGCAGTATTTT.

This clonotype was found a few times. CDR3 residues: CSASGWALEGQPQHF. CDR3 in DNA: TGCAGTGCTAGTGGGTGGGCCCTAGAGGGGCAGCCCCAGCATTTT. The chain joins TRBV20-1 to TRBJ1-5, with D maybe TRBD1 (5 bases). With 3 bases removed from V and 7 bases from J, the gap between germline ends came to 19 bases. CDR3 size: 15 residues. Germline CDR1 and CDR2: DFQATT and SNEGSKA (reference sequence).

The V and J genes are TRBV20-1 and TRBJ1-1, with D perhaps TRBD1 (5 bases). The ends were cut back, 0 bases at V and 2 bases at J, with 10 bases in the middle. Germline values: CDR1 DFQATT, CDR2 SNEGSKA (reference sequence). The CDR3 has 14 residues. The CDR3 DNA reads as TGCAGTGCTAGAGAGCGGGGCCAAAACACTGAAGCTTTCTTT. Translation: CSARERGQNTEAFF.

V is TRBV24-1 and J is TRBJ2-5, with a weak D call TRBD1 (5 bases). The assigned J gene may be wrong: the sequence end matches TRBJ2-1 better. The germline CDR1 and CDR2 sequences are KGHDR and SFDVKD. This CDR3 is built from 16 residues. This chain's CDR3 is CATSDPTAPFYNEQFF. The CDR3 DNA is TGTGCCACCAGTGACCCGACAGCCCCCTTCTACAATGAGCAGTTCTTC.

The chain employs TRBV28 and TRBJ2-7; 10 nucleotides line up with TRBD2. This CDR3 comprises 16 residues. Germline-derived CDR1 and CDR2 are MDHEN and SYDVKM. The ends lost 4 bases at V and 0 bases at J; junction bases unmatched: 6. CDR3 coding DNA: TGTGCCAGCAGTTCTCCCGGGACTAGCGCCTCCTACGAGCAGTACTTC. Its translation: CASSSPGTSASYEQYF.

This clonotype has only a few counts. The chain couples TRBV29-1 to TRBJ2-3; 8 bases align to TRBD2. The trim removed 1 base at V and 4 bases at J, leaving 10 bases unmatched. CDR1 is SQVTM, CDR2 ANQGSEA, per germline. This CDR3 has 16 residues. Written as DNA, the CDR3 is TGCAGCGTTGAAGGGGCCAGCGGGAGCACCGCAGATACGCAGTATTTT. Translated: CSVEGASGSTADTQYF.

The chain is built from TRBV27 and TRBJ2-7, with D perhaps TRBD2 (5 bases). This CDR3 is built from 14 residues. From germline, CDR1 is MNHEY and CDR2 SMNVEV (reference sequence). Trimming removed 3 bases from V and 4 bases from J, with 13 bases in between. The CDR3 loop reads CASSFSVGPYEQYF. CDR3 DNA sequence: TGTGCCAGCAGTTTTAGCGTTGGCCCGTACGAGCAGTACTTC.

The chain carries TRBV7-9 and TRBJ2-5; 12 nucleotides agree with TRBD2. Trimming removed 5 bases from V and 3 bases from J; junction bases left unmatched: 7. The germline gives CDR1 SEHNR, CDR2 FQNEAQ (reference sequence). The CDR3 consists of 16 residues. CDR3 nucleotide sequence: TGTGCCAGCAGCGTGCCTAGCGGGGGGGCAGAAGAGACCCAGTACTTC. Its translation is CASSVPSGGAEETQYF. The full variable domain, its missing parts supplied by reference TRBV7-9 and TRBJ2-5, is DTGVSQNPRHKITKRGQNVTFRCDPISEHNRLYWYRQTLGQGPEFLTYFQNEAQLEKSRLLSDRFSAERPKGSFSTLEIQRTEQGDSAMYLCASSVPSGGAEETQYFGPGTRLLVL.

This clonotype has only a few counts. This chain links TRBV6-1 with TRBJ2-7, with D possibly matching TRBD2 (5 bases). The germline V gene encodes CDR1 MNHNS and CDR2 SASEGT. This CDR3 region has 14 residues. V was shortened by 6 bases and J by 4 bases, with 16 bases between the two germline ends. CDR3: CASSNLDGGYEQYF. Here the CDR3 DNA reads TGTGCCAGCAGCAACCTTGACGGAGGATACGAGCAGTACTTC.

The J gene is TRBJ2-5, the V gene TRBV5-1; 9 bases agree with TRBD1. Germline CDR1 reads SGHRS; CDR2 reads YFSETQ. Trimming at V came to 4 bases and at J to 2 bases, leaving 3 bases not matched to a gene. The CDR3 extends over 14 amino acids. CDR3 sequence: CASSATGGQETQYF. CDR3 coding DNA: TGCGCCAGCAGCGCGACAGGGGGTCAAGAGACCCAGTACTTC.

This clonotype was recorded only once. The chain couples TRBV7-6 to TRBJ1-6, with TRBD1 identical over 7 bases. The V gene end was trimmed by 5 bases and the J gene end by 10 bases; junction bases not matched to a gene: 8. The V gene's germline CDR1 is SGHVS and CDR2 FNYEAQ. The CDR3 is 14 residues long. CDR3 coding DNA: TGTGCCAGCAGCCAAGAAGGGGGCGGATCACCCCTCCACTTT. Protein: CASSQEGGGSPLHF.

Ten or more counts support this clonotype. The chain joins TRBV27 to TRBJ2-1; unclear D gene. Germline CDR1 is MNHEY and CDR2 is SMNVEV (reference sequence). The CDR3 contains 14 residues. V lost 6 bases, J lost 7 bases, and 16 bases lay in between. In DNA, the CDR3 is TGTGCCAGCAGAGAACCGGCCCGCCGGAATGAGCAGTTCTTC. Translating gives CASREPARRNEQFF.

This clonotype was detected ten times or more. This chain links TRBV21-1 with TRBJ2-7. TRBV21-1 is assigned pseudogene status. There are 12 residues in the CDR3. In nucleotides, the CDR3 is TGTGCCAGCAGGGGTGGCGGATACGAGCAGTACTTC. This translates into CASRGGGYEQYF.

The chain employs TRBV7-2 and TRBJ2-3; D is undetermined. Between the trimmed V and J ends, which lost 2 bases and 2 bases, there was a span of 11 bases. The germline gives CDR1 SGHTA, CDR2 FQGNSA. The CDR3 length is 15 residues. The CDR3 sequence: CASSLLQTFTDTQYF. For the CDR3, the DNA is TGTGCCAGCAGCTTACTACAGACTTTCACAGATACGCAGTATTTT.

This chain connects TRBV4-3 to TRBJ2-7; D possibly uses TRBD1 or TRBD2 (5 bases each). CDR1 is LGHNA and CDR2 is YSLEER in the germline V gene. V lost 3 bases to trimming and J lost 5 bases, with 14 bases between them. This CDR3 spans 14 amino acids. The CDR3 region has the DNA TGCGCCAGCAGCCAGGGCAGAGGGGCTGACGAGCAGTACTTC. Protein sequence: CASSQGRGADEQYF.

This clonotype was observed many times. The chain joins TRBV27 to TRBJ2-3; 7 bases are a match to TRBD2. The CDR3 length is 14 residues. V shed 4 bases and J 2 bases; nucleotides not matched to a gene: 3. Germline V lookup: CDR1 MNHEY, CDR2 SMNVEV (reference sequence). The CDR3 region is CASSWGGVTDTQYF. The CDR3 DNA reads as TGTGCCAGCAGTTGGGGGGGGGTCACAGATACGCAGTATTTT.

This chain uses TRBV20-1 with TRBJ2-5, with D unclear. The DNA end favors TRBJ2-1, so the J call may be wrong. Germline values: CDR1 DFQATT, CDR2 SNEGSKA (reference sequence). CDR3 length equals 12 residues. The CDR3 DNA reads TGCAGCGCAGGCGCGACCAACAATGAGCAGTTCTTC. Translation gives CSAGATNNEQFF.

V gene TRBV15 combines with J gene TRBJ2-1; 10 bases agree with TRBD1. The end of the DNA is better explained by TRBJ2-7, so the J call may be wrong. Germline V gene data show CDR1 as LNHNV and CDR2 as YYDKDF (reference sequence). The CDR3 has 13 residues. The CDR3 DNA reads as TGTGCCACCTCTTGGACAGGGGGAAACGAGCAGTACTTC. Its protein product is CATSWTGGNEQYF.

In regard to this clonotype: At one of its ends the junction is not consistent with the germline gene, which may arise from a read error. The rearrangement uses TRBV7-2 and TRBJ2-1; 13 bases are a match to TRBD2. CDR3 length: 15 amino acids. Germline V gene sequence: CDR1 SGHTA, CDR2 FQGNSA. The CDR3 region has the DNA TGTGCCAGCCGCTTGACTAGCGGGAGGTGGGATGAGCAGTTCTTC. This codes for CASRLTSGRWDEQFF.